Sequencing of this T cell receptor (beta chain) was carried out in a study of graft-versus-host responses after intestinal transplantation. About the study: Grafts that recipients had were multivisceral, liver-intestinal, or isolated intestinal transplants.

The authors seeded 200,000 CFSE-labeled responder cells together with 200,000 irradiated stimulator cells tagged with violet dye. Post-reaction sorting isolated proliferating CFSE-low CD3+CD4+ and CD3+CD8+ responders. TCRdb's copy holds only in-frame clones and misses some; the assay was immunoSEQ multiplex PCR. The table has roughly 6,900 clones, roughly a quarter seen once. Study findings and constraints: Analysis identified GvH clones in recipient marrow, with some appearing first in ileum or blood.

Specimen: alloreactive CD8+ T cells from a mixed lymphocyte reaction culture, collected before transplantation. Subset defined: CFSE-low proliferating T cells sorted from roughly 6-day pre-transplant mixed lymphocyte reaction (GvH or HvG direction). The receptor was isolated from a human patient who was an organ donor for intestinal transplantation.

CDR3 protein: CASSLVAGILRTEAFF. In DNA form, the CDR3 reads TGTGCCAGCAGCTTAGTGGCAGGGATCCTGCGAACTGAAGCTTTCTTT. This sequence joins TRBV7-2 and TRBJ1-1; possibly TRBD1 for D (5 bases). V was cut by 1 base and J by 5 bases, with 17 bases left in between. CDR1 is SGHTA and CDR2 is FQGNSA in the germline V gene. The CDR3 has 16 residues.